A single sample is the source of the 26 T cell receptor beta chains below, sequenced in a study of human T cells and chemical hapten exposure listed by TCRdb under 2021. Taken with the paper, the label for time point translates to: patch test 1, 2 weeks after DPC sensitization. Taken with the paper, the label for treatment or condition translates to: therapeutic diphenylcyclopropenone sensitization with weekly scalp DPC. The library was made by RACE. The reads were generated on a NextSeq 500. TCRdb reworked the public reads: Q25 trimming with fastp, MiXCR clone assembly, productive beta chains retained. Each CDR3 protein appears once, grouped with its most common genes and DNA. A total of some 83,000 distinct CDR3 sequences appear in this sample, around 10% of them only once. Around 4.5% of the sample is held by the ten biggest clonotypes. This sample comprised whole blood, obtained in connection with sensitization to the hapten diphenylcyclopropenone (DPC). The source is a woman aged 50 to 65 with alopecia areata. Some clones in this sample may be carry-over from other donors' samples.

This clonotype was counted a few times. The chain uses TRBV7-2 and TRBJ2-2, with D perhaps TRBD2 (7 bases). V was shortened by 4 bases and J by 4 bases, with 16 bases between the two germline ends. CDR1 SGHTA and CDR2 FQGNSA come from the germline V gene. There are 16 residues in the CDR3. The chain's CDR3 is CASSSLGRGLTGELFF. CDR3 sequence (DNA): TGTGCCAGCAGCTCCCTCGGGCGGGGGCTCACCGGGGAGCTGTTTTTT.

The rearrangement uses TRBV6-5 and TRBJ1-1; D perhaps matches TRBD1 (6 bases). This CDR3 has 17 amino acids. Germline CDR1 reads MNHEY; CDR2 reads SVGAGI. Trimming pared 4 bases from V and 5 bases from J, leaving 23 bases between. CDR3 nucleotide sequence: TGTGCCAGCAGTTCGAACAGGGACAATCTTCGCGGGACTGAAGCTTTCTTT. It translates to CASSSNRDNLRGTEAFF.

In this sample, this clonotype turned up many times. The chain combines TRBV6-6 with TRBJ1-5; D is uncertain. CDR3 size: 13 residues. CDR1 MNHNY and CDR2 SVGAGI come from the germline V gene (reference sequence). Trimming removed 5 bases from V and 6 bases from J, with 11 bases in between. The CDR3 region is CASSHMEGQPQHF. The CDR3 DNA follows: TGTGCCAGCAGTCATATGGAGGGTCAGCCCCAGCATTTT.

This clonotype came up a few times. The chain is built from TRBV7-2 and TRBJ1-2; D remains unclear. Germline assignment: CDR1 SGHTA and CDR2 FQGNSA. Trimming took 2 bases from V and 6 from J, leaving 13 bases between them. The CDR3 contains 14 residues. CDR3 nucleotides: TGTGCCAGCAGCTTATTGAGTCAGATAAATGGCTACACCTTC. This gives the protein CASSLLSQINGYTF.

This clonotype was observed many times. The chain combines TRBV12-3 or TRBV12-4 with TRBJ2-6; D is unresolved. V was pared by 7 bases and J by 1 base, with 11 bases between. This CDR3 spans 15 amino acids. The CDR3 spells CASTLTESGANVLTF. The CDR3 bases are TGTGCCAGCACGCTGACCGAGTCTGGGGCCAACGTCCTGACTTTC.

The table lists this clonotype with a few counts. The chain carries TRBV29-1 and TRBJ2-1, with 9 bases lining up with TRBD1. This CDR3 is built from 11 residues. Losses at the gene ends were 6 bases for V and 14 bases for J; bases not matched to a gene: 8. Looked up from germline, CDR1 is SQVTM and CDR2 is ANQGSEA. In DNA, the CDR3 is TGCAGCGTCCGGGGACAGGGCGGGAAGTTCTTC. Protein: CSVRGQGGKFF.

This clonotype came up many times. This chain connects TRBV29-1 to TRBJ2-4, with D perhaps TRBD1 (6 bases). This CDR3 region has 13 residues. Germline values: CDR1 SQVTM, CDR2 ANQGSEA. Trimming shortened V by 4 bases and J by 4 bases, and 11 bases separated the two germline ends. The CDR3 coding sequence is TGCAGCGTTGTCGGGCAGGGGAAAAACATTCAGTACTTC. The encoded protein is CSVVGQGKNIQYF.

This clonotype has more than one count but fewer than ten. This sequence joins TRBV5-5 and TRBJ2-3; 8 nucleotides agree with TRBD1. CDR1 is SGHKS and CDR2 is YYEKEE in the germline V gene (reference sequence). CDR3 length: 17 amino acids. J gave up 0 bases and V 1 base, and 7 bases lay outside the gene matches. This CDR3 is CASSLQGALLSTDTQYF. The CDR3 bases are TGTGCCAGCAGCTTGCAGGGGGCCCTCTTGAGCACAGATACGCAGTATTTT.

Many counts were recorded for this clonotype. This CDR3 is CAWQRAGGNTEAFF. The CDR3 DNA sequence: TGTGCCTGGCAGAGGGCAGGGGGGAACACTGAAGCTTTCTTT. This chain joins TRBV30 and TRBJ1-1; 7 positions agree with TRBD1. The CDR3 length is 14 residues. After removal of 5 bases from V and 1 base from J, the junction contained 7 bases not matched to a gene. Germline assignment: CDR1 GTSNPN and CDR2 SVGIG (reference sequence).

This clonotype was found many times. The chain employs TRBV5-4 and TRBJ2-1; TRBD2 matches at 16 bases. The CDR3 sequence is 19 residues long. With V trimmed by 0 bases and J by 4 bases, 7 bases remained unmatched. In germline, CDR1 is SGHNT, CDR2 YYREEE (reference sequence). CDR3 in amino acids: CASSLAGTSGRALYNEQFF. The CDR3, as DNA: TGTGCCAGCAGCTTGGCCGGGACTAGCGGGAGGGCTTTGTACAATGAGCAGTTCTTC.

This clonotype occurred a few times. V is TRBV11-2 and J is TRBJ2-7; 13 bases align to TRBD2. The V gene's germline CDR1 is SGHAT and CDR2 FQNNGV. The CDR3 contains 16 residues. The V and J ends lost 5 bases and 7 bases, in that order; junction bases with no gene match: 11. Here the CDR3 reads CASSISGTSGVGEQYF. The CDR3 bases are TGTGCCAGCAGCATCTCCGGGACTAGCGGGGTCGGGGAGCAGTACTTC.

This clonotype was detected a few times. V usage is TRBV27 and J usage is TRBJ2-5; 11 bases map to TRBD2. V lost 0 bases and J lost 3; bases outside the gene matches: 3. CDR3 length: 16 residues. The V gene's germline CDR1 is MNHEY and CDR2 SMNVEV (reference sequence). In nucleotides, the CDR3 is TGTGCCAGCAGTTTATCGACTAGCGGGGCCAAAGAGACCCAGTACTTC. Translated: CASSLSTSGAKETQYF.

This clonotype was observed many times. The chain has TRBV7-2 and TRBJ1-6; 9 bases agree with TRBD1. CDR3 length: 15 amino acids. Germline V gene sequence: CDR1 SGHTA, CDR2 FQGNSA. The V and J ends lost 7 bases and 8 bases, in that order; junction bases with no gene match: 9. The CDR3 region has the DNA TGTGCCAGCACCGGGCAGGGACAGGGTCATTCACCCCTCCACTTT. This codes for CASTGQGQGHSPLHF.

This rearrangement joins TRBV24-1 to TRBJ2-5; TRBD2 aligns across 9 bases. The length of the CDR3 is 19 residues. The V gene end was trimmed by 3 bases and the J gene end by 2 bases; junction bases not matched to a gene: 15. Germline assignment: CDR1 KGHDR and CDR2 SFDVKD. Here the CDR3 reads CATSDLGTSFGNSQETQYF. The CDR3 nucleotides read TGTGCCACCAGTGATCTGGGGACTAGCTTCGGAAACTCTCAAGAGACCCAGTACTTC.

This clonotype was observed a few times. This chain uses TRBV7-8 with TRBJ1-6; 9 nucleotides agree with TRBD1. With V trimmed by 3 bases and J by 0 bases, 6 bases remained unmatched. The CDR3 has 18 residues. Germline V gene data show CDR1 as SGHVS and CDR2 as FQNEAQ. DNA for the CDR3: TGTGCCAGCAGCTTGACGAACAGGGGGCTCTCCTATAATTCACCCCTCCACTTT. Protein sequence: CASSLTNRGLSYNSPLHF. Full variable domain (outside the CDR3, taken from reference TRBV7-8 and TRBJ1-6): GAGVSQSPRYKVAKRGQDVALRCDPISGHVSLFWYQQALGQGPEFLTYFQNEAQLDKSGLPSDRFFAERPEGSVSTLKIQRTQQEDSAVYLCASSLTNRGLSYNSPLHFGNGTRLTVT.

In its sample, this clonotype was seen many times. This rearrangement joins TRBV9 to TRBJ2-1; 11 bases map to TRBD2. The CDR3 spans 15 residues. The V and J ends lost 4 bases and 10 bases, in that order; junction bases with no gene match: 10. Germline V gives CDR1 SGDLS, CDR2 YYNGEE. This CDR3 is CASSKGLAEVREQFF. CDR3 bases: TGTGCCAGCAGCAAGGGACTAGCGGAAGTCAGGGAGCAGTTCTTC.

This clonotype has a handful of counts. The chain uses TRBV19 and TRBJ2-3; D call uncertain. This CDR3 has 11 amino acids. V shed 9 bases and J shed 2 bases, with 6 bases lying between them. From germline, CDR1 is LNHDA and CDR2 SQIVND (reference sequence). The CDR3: CASSTTDTQYF. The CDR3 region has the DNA TGTGCCAGCTCTACCACAGATACGCAGTATTTT.

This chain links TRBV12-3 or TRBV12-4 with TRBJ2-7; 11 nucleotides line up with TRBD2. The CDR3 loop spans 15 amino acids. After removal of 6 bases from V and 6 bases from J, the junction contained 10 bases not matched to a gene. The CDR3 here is CASSGTSGLGREQYF. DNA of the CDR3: TGTGCCAGCAGCGGGACTAGCGGACTGGGTCGCGAGCAGTACTTC.

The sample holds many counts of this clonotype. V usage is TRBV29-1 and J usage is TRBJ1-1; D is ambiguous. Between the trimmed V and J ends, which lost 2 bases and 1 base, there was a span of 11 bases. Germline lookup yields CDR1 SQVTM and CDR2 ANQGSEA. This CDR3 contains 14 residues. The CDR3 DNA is TGCAGCGTTGAAACATACCCTACGAACACTGAAGCTTTCTTT. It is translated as CSVETYPTNTEAFF.

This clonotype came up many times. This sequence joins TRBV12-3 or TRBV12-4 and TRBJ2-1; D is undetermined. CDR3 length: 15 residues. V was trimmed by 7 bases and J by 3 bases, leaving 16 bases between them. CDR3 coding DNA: TGTGCCAGCACCCCCCCCGAGTCTAGCTACAATGAGCAGTTCTTC. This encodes CASTPPESSYNEQFF.

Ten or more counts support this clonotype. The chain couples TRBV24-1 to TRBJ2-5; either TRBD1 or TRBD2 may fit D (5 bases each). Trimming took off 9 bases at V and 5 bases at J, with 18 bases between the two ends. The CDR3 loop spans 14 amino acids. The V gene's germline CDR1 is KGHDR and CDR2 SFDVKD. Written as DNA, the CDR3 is TGTGCCACCGCCCCTGGCAGTTGGGGGGAGACCCAGTACTTC. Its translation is CATAPGSWGETQYF.

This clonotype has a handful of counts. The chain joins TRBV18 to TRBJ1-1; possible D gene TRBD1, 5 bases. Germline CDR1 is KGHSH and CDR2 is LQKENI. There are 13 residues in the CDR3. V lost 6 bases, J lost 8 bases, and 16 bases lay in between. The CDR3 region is CASSDGTPPEAFF. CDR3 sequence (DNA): TGTGCCAGCTCCGACGGGACTCCTCCAGAAGCTTTCTTT.

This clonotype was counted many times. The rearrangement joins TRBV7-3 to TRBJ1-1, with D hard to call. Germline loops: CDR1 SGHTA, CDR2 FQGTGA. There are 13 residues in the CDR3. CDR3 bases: TGTTCTCAGACGGGATCCCTGAACACTGAAGCTTTCTTT. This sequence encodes CSQTGSLNTEAFF.

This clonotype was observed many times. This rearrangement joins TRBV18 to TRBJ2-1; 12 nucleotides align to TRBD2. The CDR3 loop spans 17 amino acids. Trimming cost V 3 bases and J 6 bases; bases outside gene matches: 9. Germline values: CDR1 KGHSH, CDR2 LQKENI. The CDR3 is CASSPNTLAGGPNEQFF. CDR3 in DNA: TGTGCCAGCTCACCCAACACACTAGCGGGAGGACCCAATGAGCAGTTCTTC.

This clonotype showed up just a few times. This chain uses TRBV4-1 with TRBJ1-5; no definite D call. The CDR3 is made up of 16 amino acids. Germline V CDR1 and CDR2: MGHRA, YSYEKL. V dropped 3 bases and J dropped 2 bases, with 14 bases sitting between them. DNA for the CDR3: TGCGCCAGCAGCCAGACTGAAAGGCAGGGCAATCAGCCCCAGCATTTT. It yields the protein CASSQTERQGNQPQHF.

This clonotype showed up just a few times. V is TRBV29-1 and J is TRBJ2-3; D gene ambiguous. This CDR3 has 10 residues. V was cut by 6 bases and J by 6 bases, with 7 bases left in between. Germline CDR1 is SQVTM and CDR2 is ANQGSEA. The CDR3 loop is CSVGGDTQYF. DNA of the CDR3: TGCAGCGTCGGCGGCGATACGCAGTATTTT.